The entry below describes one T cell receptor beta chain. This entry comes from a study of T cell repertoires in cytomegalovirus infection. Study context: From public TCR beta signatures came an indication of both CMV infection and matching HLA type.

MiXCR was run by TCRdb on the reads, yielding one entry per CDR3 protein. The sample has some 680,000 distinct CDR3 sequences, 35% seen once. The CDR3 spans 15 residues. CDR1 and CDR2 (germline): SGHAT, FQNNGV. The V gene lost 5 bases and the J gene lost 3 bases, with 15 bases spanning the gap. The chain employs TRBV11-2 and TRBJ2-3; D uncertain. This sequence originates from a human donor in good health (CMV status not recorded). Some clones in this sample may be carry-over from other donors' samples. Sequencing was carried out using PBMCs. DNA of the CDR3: TGTGCCAGCAGCCCCCGTCCGGTCGGGACAGATACGCAGTATTTT. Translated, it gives CASSPRPVGTDTQYF. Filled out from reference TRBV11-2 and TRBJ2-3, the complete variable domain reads EAGVAQSPRYKIIEKRQSVAFWCNPISGHATLYWYQQILGQGPKLLIQFQNNGVVDDSQLPKDRFSAERLKGVDSTLKIQPAKLEDSAVYLCASSPRPVGTDTQYFGPGTRLTVL.